This T cell receptor (beta chain) was identified in a study of radiotherapy plus CTLA-4 blockade in lung cancer. Turning to the study itself: Disease control reached 31%, with objective responses in 15% to 20%.

V was clipped by 4 bases and J by 4 bases, with 15 bases between them. The CDR3 totals 15 residues. Germline V gives CDR1 SGHRS, CDR2 YFSETQ. Study-level points and caveats: Radiotherapy was combined with ipilimumab, and tumor-derived TCR clones then expanded in blood. According to reports, early shifts in blood T cell clones, alongside interferon-beta, forecast response most accurately.

Profiled with immunoSEQ multiplex PCR; TCRdb holds only in-frame clones, not every one. There are about 51,000 clones in the sample; roughly 77% occur only once, and 7.5% to 9.5% lies in the top ten. In chemo-refractory metastatic non-small-cell lung cancer, patients got ipilimumab CTLA-4 blockade together with focal radiation. For this clone: The antigen remains undetermined.

This TCR derives from a human donor with non-small cell lung cancer who had a complete response to radiotherapy plus ipilimumab. The sequencing here drew on peripheral blood, taken from a patient treated with radiotherapy plus ipilimumab. The chain combines TRBV5-1 with TRBJ2-1, with a weak D call TRBD2 (5 bases). CDR3 coding DNA: TGCGCCAGCAGCCCCGGGATTACCAGGTACAATGAGCAGTTCTTC. Amino acids: CASSPGITRYNEQFF.